These T cell receptor beta chains were read from a single sample in a study of Graves' ophthalmopathy and Graves' hyperthyroidism. TCRdb re-derived calls from the multiplex PCR reads in MiXCR, one entry per CDR3 protein. The sample includes about 700,000 distinct CDR3 sequences, about two fifths seen only once; the top ten take 3% to 4%. The sample taken for sequencing was peripheral blood. The receptors originated from an adult man with Graves' ophthalmopathy. Each CDR3 is given with its conserved first and last residue. D genes are given only for firm matches. Clone size is given for some rows only: seen once, a few or many times, or a class if the clone is expanded.

>TRBV5-4|TRBJ1-1|many|.
CASSLRQGNTEAFF
TGTGCCAGCAGCCTAAGGCAGGGGAACACTGAAGCTTTCTTT
>TRBV29-1|TRBJ2-5|many|.
CSVEDLEQTDF
TGCAGCGTTGAAGATCTCGAACAAACAGACTTC
>TRBV25-1|TRBJ2-5|.|.
CASSPVLVGTDTQYF
TGTGCCAGCAGTCCGGTATTAGTGGGAACAGATACGCAGTACTTC
>TRBV15|TRBJ1-1|many|TRBD1
CATSRRTGGNTEAFF
TGTGCCACCAGCAGACGGACAGGGGGGAACACTGAAGCTTTCTTT
>TRBV5-4|TRBJ2-3|.|TRBD2
CASSRGGRAGDTQYF
TGTGCCAGCAGCCGGGGGGGCAGGGCTGGAGATACGCAGTATTTT
>TRBV7-9|TRBJ2-7|.|TRBD2
CASSLGGLAGAPSSYEQYF
TGTGCCAGCAGCTTGGGGGGACTAGCGGGGGCCCCGAGCTCCTACGAGCAGTACTTC
>TRBV7-6|TRBJ2-7|few|TRBD2
CASSLAPPSGGPYEQYF
TGTGCCAGCAGCTTAGCGCCCCCCAGCGGGGGACCCTACGAGCAGTACTTC
>TRBV2|TRBJ1-5|.|TRBD1
CASSEYQGDQPQHF
TGTGCCAGCAGTGAATATCAGGGGGACCAGCCCCAGCATTTT
>TRBV6-1|TRBJ2-7|few|.
CASSEPQGASYEQYF
TGTGCCAGCAGTGAACCCCAGGGAGCCTCCTACGAGCAGTACTTC
>TRBV11-3|TRBJ2-7|few|.
CASSSPRSVGSSYEQYF
TGTGCCAGCAGCTCTCCTCGGTCCGTCGGGTCCTCCTACGAGCAGTACTTC
>TRBV4-1|TRBJ2-7|.|TRBD1
CASSQGQGNYYERYF
TGCGCCAGCAGCCAGGGACAGGGGAATTACTACGAGCGGTACTTC
>TRBV5-4|TRBJ2-1|.|.
CASSLVSAEQFF
TGTGCCAGCAGCTTAGTTTCCGCTGAGCAGTTCTTC
>TRBV19|TRBJ2-2|.|TRBD2
CASSIRLAGGPDAGELFF
TGTGCCAGTAGTATACGCCTAGCGGGAGGGCCGGACGCCGGGGAGCTGTTTTTT
>TRBV4-1|TRBJ1-2|.|.
CASSPGPIRANYGYTF
TGCGCCAGCAGCCCGGGCCCGATTAGAGCTAACTATGGCTACACCTTC
>TRBV5-1|TRBJ1-3|once|.
CASSPGQNTIYF
TGCGCCAGCAGCCCGGGACAAAACACCATATATTTT
>TRBV7-2|TRBJ1-2|many|.
CASSPEGGYGYTF
TGTGCCAGCAGCCCCGAGGGTGGCTATGGCTACACCTTC
>TRBV7-9|TRBJ2-7|once|.
CASQGASSYEQYF
TGTGCCAGCCAGGGAGCCAGCTCCTACGAGCAGTACTTC
>TRBV7-3|TRBJ1-6|few|.
CASSLGGGVNSPLHF
TGTGCCAGCAGCTTAGGGGGAGGGGTTAATTCACCCCTCCACTTT
>TRBV12-3/TRBV12-4|TRBJ1-5|.|TRBD1
CASSLGQANQPQHF
TGTGCCAGCAGCTTAGGACAGGCGAATCAGCCCCAGCATTTT
>TRBV11-2|TRBJ2-3|.|TRBD2
CASSELVGGGTDTQYF
TGTGCCAGCAGCGAATTGGTCGGGGGGGGAACAGATACGCAGTATTTT
>TRBV7-3|TRBJ1-1|many|.
CASSTTGGAGTEAFF
TGTGCCAGCAGCACAACGGGGGGCGCGGGCACTGAAGCTTTCTTT
>TRBV12-3/TRBV12-4|TRBJ1-6|many|.
CASSHDTDSPLHF
TGTGCCAGCAGCCATGACACAGATTCACCCCTCCACTTT
>TRBV11-3|TRBJ2-7|.|TRBD2
CASSPRRTSGSSYEQYF
TGTGCCAGCAGCCCACGCCGGACGAGCGGGAGTTCCTACGAGCAGTACTTC
>TRBV2|TRBJ1-5|.|.
CASKGLALETQHF
TGTGCCAGCAAAGGTCTAGCCCTGGAGACCCAGCATTTT
>TRBV10-3|TRBJ1-2|.|.
CASSSGFGNTF
TGTGCCAGCAGTTCGGGGTTTGGAAACACCTTC
>TRBV9|TRBJ1-4|many|.
CASSLSIATNEKLFF
TGTGCCAGCAGCCTAAGTATTGCAACTAATGAAAAACTGTTTTTT
>TRBV5-1|TRBJ2-6|many|.
CASSLSGAGAGANVLTF
TGCGCCAGCAGCTTATCCGGCGCAGGGGCTGGGGCCAACGTCCTGACTTTC
>TRBV2|TRBJ1-2|few|TRBD1
CASGNSGQGGYTF
TGTGCCAGCGGGAATTCGGGACAGGGGGGCTACACCTTC
>TRBV2|TRBJ1-4|.|.
CASSAWGTPFF
TGTGCCAGCAGTGCGTGGGGGACACCGTTTTTT
>TRBV6-5|TRBJ2-7|few|.
CASSYGIQPYEQYF
TGTGCCAGCAGTTACGGTATCCAGCCCTACGAGCAGTACTTC
>TRBV25-1|TRBJ1-2|.|.
CASRDLTGRRGYTF
TGTGCCAGCAGGGACCTTACAGGGCGACGGGGCTACACCTTC
>TRBV10-3|TRBJ1-2|many|.
CAITVEGRGYTF
TGTGCCATCACGGTGGAGGGGCGGGGCTACACCTTC
>TRBV12-3/TRBV12-4|TRBJ2-2|many|TRBD2
CASRGLAANTGELFF
TGTGCCAGCAGGGGACTAGCGGCGAACACCGGGGAGCTGTTTTTT
>TRBV7-9|TRBJ1-6|once|TRBD1
CASNLGGDSLSPLHF
TGTGCCAGCAACTTGGGGGGGGACAGCCTTTCACCCCTCCACTTT
>TRBV20-1|TRBJ1-5|.|.
CSATTGTSNQPQHF
TGCAGTGCTACAACAGGGACGAGCAATCAGCCCCAGCATTTT
>TRBV15|TRBJ2-3|few|TRBD2
CATTGAGEANTQYF
TGTGCCACCACAGGTGCGGGAGAGGCGAATACGCAGTATTTT
>TRBV7-8|TRBJ2-7|many|.
CASSPHDF
TGTGCCAGCAGCCCCCATGACTTC
>TRBV25-1|TRBJ1-2|.|TRBD1
CASSAMDRADYGYTF
TGTGCCAGCAGTGCTATGGACAGGGCGGACTATGGCTACACCTTC
>TRBV11-1|TRBJ2-2|.|.
CAWSLTQVTGELFF
TGTGCCTGGAGTTTAACACAAGTCACCGGGGAGCTGTTTTTT
>TRBV29-1|TRBJ1-5|.|.
CSRDRSPQHF
TGCAGTCGAGACAGGTCGCCCCAGCATTTT
>TRBV7-3|TRBJ1-5|many|.
CASSQDDETGFNQPQHF
TGTGCCAGCAGCCAAGATGACGAGACAGGATTCAATCAGCCCCAGCATTTT
>TRBV7-2|TRBJ2-2|.|TRBD2
CASSHSGGERSTGELFF
TGTGCCAGCAGCCATAGCGGGGGGGAAAGGAGCACCGGGGAGCTGTTTTTT
>TRBV25-1|TRBJ1-1|.|.
CASSEGTVQGVDTEAFF
TGTGCCAGCAGTGAAGGGACCGTCCAAGGGGTGGACACTGAAGCTTTCTTT
>TRBV9|TRBJ1-5|many|TRBD1
CASSVGTGDQPQHF
TGTGCCAGCAGCGTAGGAACAGGGGATCAGCCCCAGCATTTT
>TRBV7-9|TRBJ2-5|many|.
CASSLAPHETQYF
TGTGCCAGCAGCTTAGCACCACATGAGACCCAGTACTTC
>TRBV10-3|TRBJ1-2|.|.
CAIDQQSYGYTF
TGTGCCATCGACCAACAGAGCTATGGCTACACCTTC
>TRBV27|TRBJ1-5|.|.
CASSPLGEHQPQHF
TGTGCCAGCAGTCCCTTGGGTGAGCATCAGCCCCAGCATTTT
>TRBV6-6|TRBJ2-7|many|TRBD1
CASTFGTASYEQYF
TGTGCCAGCACCTTTGGGACAGCCTCCTACGAGCAGTACTTC
>TRBV4-1|TRBJ2-5|many|.
CASSHEPTQKTQYF
TGCGCCAGCAGCCATGAGCCTACCCAGAAGACCCAGTACTTC
>TRBV7-2|TRBJ2-5|many|TRBD2
CASSSSRLAGRETQYF
TGTGCCAGCAGCTCCAGTCGGCTAGCGGGGAGAGAGACCCAGTACTTC
>TRBV7-9|TRBJ1-2|once|.
CASSLSTPQGNGYTF
TGTGCCAGCAGTTTATCTACTCCTCAGGGAAATGGCTACACCTTC
>TRBV2|TRBJ1-2|once|.
CASSEDGVYGYTF
TGTGCCAGCAGTGAAGATGGAGTATATGGCTACACCTTC
>TRBV20-1|TRBJ2-5|many|TRBD1
CSAIGTGGAETQYF
TGCAGTGCTATCGGGACAGGGGGAGCAGAGACCCAGTACTTC
>TRBV5-1|TRBJ1-1|many|.
CASTDSLNTEAFF
TGCGCCAGTACGGACAGCCTGAACACTGAAGCTTTCTTT